This note documents a single TCR beta chain sequence. The authors prepared the TCRbeta library with unique molecular identifiers. TCRdb fed the PCR reads into MiXCR, producing one record per CDR3 protein. The data show about 610,000 distinct CDR3 sequences, roughly a tenth seen once. The data were obtained in a study of T-cell reconstitution after alpha-beta-depleted transplantation in children. CDR1 is MNHEY, CDR2 SMNVEV, per germline (reference sequence). Germline trimming cut 6 bases from V and 9 bases from J; bases unmatched to any gene: 11. The CDR3 extends over 16 amino acids. The material sequenced was PBMCs from the stem cell graft donor, taken from the stem cell graft. The chain has TRBV27 and TRBJ2-1; 13 nucleotides align to TRBD2. The origin of this receptor is a human donor who donated a stem cell graft to a child with acute myeloid leukemia. The CDR3 region has the DNA TGTGCCAGCAGACTAGCGGGAGGGGCCGTCTTAGCTGAGCAGTTCTTC. This sequence encodes CASRLAGGAVLAEQFF.